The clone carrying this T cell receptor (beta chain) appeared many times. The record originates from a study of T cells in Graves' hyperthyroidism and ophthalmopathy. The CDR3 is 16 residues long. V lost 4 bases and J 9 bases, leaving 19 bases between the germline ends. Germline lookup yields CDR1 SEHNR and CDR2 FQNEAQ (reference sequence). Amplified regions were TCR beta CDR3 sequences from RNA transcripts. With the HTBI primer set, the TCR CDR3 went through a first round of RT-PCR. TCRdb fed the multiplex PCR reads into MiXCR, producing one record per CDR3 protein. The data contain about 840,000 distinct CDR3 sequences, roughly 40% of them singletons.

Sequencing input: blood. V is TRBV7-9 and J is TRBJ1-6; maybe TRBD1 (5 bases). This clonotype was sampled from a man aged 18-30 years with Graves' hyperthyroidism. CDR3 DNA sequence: TGTGCCAGCAGCTCCCGGAGAGCGGGGGATACTTCACCCCTCCACTTT. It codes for CASSSRRAGDTSPLHF.